What follows describes a single TCR beta chain. The data originate from a study of control samples from healthy donors and cancer patients. Data came from immunoSEQ multiplex PCR; TCRdb stores just in-frame clones and leaves some out. Altogether some 120,000 clones are present, 85% to 90% being singletons, with the ten largest covering 12%. In germline, CDR1 is MNHEY, CDR2 SVGAGI. The CDR3 length is 12 residues. V was trimmed by 2 bases and J by 7 bases, leaving 6 bases between them. The sequenced sample consisted of blood. The chain couples TRBV6-5 to TRBJ2-1; tentatively, D is TRBD1 (6 bases). This TCR derives from a man aged 25 to 45 in good health. CDR3 DNA sequence: TGTGCCAGCAGTTACAGGGGGAATGAGCAGTTCTTC. The encoded protein is CASSYRGNEQFF.